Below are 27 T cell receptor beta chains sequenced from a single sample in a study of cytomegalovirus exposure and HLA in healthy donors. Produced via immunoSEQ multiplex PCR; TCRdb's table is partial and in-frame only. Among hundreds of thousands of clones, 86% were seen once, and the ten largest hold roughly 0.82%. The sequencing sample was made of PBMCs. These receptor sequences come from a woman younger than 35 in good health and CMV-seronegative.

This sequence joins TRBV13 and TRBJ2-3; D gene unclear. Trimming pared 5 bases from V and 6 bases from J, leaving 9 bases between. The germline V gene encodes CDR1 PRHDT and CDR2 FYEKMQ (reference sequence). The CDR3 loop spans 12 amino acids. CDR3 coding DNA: TGTGCCAGCAGCCAAGACTGGGATACGCAGTATTTT. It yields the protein CASSQDWDTQYF.

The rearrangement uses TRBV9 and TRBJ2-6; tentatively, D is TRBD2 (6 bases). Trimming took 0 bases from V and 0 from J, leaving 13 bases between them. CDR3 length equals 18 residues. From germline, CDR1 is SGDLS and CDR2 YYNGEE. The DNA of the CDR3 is TGTGCCAGCAGCGTAGGCGGGGCATTCGTCTCTGGGGCCAACGTCCTGACTTTC. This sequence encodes CASSVGGAFVSGANVLTF.

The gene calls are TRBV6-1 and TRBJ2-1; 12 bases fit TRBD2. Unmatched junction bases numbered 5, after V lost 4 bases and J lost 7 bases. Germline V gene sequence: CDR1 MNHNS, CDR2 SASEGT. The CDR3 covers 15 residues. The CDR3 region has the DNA TGTGCCAGCAGTGTGTCCGGGACTAGCGGGAATGAGCAGTTCTTC. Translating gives CASSVSGTSGNEQFF.

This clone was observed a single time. This CDR3 reads CASDGTRDTQYF. CDR3 coding DNA: TGTGCCAGCGACGGGACTCGGGATACGCAGTATTTT. V usage is TRBV2 and J usage is TRBJ2-3, with a weak D call TRBD2 (6 bases). The CDR3 consists of 12 residues. V was pared by 8 bases and J by 6 bases, with 12 bases between. The germline V gene has CDR1 SNHLY and CDR2 FYNNEI.

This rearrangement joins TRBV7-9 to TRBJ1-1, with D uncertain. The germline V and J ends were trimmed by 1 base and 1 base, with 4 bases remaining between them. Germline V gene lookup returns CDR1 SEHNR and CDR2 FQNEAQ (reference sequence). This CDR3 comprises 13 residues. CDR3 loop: CASSLVQNTEAFF. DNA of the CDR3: TGTGCCAGCAGCTTAGTTCAGAACACTGAAGCTTTCTTT. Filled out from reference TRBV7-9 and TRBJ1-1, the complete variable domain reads DTGVSQNPRHKITKRGQNVTFRCDPISEHNRLYWYRQTLGQGPEFLTYFQNEAQLEKSRLLSDRFSAERPKGSFSTLEIQRTEQGDSAMYLCASSLVQNTEAFFGQGTRLTVV.

CDR3 nucleotides: TGTGCCAGCAGTCTCAGGGAGGGGGGGCACACTGAAGCTTTCTTT. Translating it yields CASSLREGGHTEAFF. J is TRBJ1-1 and V is TRBV2; a weak D match, TRBD1 (6 bases). Trimming removed 5 bases from V and 3 bases from J, with 16 bases in between. This CDR3 comprises 15 residues. Germline V gene sequence: CDR1 SNHLY, CDR2 FYNNEI.

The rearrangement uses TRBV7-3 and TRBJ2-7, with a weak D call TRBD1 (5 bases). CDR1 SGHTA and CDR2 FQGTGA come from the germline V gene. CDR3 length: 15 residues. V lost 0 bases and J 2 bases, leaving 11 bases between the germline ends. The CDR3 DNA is TGTGCCAGCAGCTTAACGGGGCGGAACACCTACGAGCAGTACTTC. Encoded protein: CASSLTGRNTYEQYF.

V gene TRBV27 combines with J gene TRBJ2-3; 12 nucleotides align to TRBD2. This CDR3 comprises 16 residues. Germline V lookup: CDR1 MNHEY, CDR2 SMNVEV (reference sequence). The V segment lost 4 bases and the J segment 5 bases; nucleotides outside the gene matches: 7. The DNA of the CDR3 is TGTGCCAGCAGTTCGGGACTAGCGGGTTGGGTAGATACGCAGTATTTT. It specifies CASSSGLAGWVDTQYF.

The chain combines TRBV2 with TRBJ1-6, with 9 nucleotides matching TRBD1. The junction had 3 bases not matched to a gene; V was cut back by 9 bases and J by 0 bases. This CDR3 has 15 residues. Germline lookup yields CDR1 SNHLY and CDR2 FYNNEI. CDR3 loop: CARTGGSSYNSPLHF. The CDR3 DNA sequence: TGTGCCAGGACAGGGGGTAGCTCCTATAATTCACCCCTCCACTTT.

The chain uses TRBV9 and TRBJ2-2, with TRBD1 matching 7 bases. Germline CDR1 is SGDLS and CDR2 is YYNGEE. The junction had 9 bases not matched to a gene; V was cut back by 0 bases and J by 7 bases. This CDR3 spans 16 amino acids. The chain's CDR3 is CASSVAAGGFSGELFF. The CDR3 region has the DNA TGTGCCAGCAGCGTAGCGGCAGGGGGATTCAGCGGGGAGCTGTTTTTT.

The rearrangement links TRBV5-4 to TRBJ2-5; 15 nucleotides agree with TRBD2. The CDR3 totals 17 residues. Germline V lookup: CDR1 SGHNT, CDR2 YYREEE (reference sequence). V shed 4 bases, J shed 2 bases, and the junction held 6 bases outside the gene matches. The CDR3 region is CASSPGLAGGLQETQYF. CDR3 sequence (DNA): TGTGCCAGCAGCCCGGGACTAGCGGGAGGCCTACAAGAGACCCAGTACTTC.

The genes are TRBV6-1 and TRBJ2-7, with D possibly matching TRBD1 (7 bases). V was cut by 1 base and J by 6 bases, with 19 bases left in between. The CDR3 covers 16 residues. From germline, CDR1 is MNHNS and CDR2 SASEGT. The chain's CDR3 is CASSEEGGTVGFEQYF. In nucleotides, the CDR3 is TGTGCCAGCAGTGAAGAGGGCGGGACAGTGGGCTTCGAGCAGTACTTC.

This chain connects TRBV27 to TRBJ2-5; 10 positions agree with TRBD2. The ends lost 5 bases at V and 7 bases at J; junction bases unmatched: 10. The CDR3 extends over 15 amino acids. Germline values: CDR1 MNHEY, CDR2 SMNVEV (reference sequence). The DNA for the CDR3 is TGTGCCAGCAGTGTTTGGACTAGCGGAGGGGGGACCCAGTACTTC. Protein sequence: CASSVWTSGGGTQYF.

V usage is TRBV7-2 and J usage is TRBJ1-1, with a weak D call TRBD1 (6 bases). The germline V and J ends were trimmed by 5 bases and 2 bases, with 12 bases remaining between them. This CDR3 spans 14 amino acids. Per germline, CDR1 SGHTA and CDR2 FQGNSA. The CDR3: CASSRGQTNTEAFF. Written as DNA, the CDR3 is TGTGCCAGCAGCAGAGGACAGACCAACACTGAAGCTTTCTTT.

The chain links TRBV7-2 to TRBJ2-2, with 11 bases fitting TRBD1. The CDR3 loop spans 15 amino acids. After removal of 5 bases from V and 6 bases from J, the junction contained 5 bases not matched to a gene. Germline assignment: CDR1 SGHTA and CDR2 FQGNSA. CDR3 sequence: CASSPGQGAAGELFF. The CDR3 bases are TGTGCCAGCAGCCCCGGACAGGGGGCGGCCGGGGAGCTGTTTTTT.

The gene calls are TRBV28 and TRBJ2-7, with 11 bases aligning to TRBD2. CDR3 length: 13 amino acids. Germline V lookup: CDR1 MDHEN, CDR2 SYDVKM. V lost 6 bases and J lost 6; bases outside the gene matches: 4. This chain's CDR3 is CASSPGLAVEQYF. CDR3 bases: TGTGCCAGCAGCCCGGGACTAGCGGTCGAGCAGTACTTC.

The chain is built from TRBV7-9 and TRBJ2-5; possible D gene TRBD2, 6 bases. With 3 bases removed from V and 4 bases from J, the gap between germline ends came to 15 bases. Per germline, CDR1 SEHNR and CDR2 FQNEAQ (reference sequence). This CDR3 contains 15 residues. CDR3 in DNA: TGTGCCAGCAGCTTGAGCCGGGAGCACCCAGAGACCCAGTACTTC. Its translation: CASSLSREHPETQYF. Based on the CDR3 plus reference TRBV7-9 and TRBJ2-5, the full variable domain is DTGVSQNPRHKITKRGQNVTFRCDPISEHNRLYWYRQTLGQGPEFLTYFQNEAQLEKSRLLSDRFSAERPKGSFSTLEIQRTEQGDSAMYLCASSLSREHPETQYFGPGTRLLVL.

The chain's CDR3 is CASSQVGLAGRGDEQFF. As DNA, the CDR3 is TGTGCCAGCAGCCAAGTTGGGCTAGCGGGAAGAGGAGACGAGCAGTTCTTC. The chain is built from TRBV7-9 and TRBJ2-1; 9 nucleotides align to TRBD2. Trimming removed 5 bases from V and 10 bases from J; junction bases left unmatched: 18. The CDR3 is 17 residues long. The germline gives CDR1 SEHNR, CDR2 FQNEAQ (reference sequence).

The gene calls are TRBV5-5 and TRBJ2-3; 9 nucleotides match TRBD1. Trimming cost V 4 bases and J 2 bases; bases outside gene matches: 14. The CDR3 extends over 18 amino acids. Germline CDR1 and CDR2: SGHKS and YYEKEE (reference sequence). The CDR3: CASSPPGQGVRDTDTQYF. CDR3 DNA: TGTGCCAGCAGCCCACCGGGACAGGGTGTTCGGGACACAGATACGCAGTATTTT.

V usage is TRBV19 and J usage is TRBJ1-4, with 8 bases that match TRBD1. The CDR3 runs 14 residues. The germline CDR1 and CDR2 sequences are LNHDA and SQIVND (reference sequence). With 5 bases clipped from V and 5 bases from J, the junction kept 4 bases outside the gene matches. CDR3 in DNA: TGTGCCAGTAGTCGAACAGGGGGAAATGAAAAACTGTTTTTT. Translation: CASSRTGGNEKLFF.

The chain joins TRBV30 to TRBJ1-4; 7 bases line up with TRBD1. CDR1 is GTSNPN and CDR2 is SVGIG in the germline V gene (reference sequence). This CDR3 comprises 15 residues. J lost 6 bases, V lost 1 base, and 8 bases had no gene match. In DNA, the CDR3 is TGTGCCTGGAGTGGAGGGACAGCTGCACATGAAAAACTGTTTTTT. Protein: CAWSGGTAAHEKLFF.

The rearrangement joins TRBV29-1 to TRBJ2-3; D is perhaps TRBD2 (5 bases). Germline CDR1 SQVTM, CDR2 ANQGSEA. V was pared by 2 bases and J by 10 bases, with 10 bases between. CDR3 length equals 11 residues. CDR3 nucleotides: TGCAGCGTTGAACGGTCCGGGGCGCAGTATTTT. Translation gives CSVERSGAQYF.

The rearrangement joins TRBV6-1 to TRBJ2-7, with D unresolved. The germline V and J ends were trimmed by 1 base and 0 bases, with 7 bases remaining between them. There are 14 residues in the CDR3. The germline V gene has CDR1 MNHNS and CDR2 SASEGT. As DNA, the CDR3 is TGTGCCAGCAGTGAAGGGTTTAGCTCCTACGAGCAGTACTTC. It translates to CASSEGFSSYEQYF.

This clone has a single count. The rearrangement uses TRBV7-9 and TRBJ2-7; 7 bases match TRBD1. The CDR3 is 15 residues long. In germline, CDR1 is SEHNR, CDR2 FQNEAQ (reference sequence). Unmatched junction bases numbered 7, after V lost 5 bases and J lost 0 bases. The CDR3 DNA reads TGTGCCAGCAGCCTACGGGACAGCCGCTCCTACGAGCAGTACTTC. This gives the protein CASSLRDSRSYEQYF.

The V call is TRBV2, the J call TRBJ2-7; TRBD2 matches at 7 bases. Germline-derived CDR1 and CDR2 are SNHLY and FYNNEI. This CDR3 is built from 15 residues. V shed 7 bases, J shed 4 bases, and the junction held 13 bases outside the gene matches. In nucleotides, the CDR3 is TGTGCCAGCACTACAGGACTAGTTAAGATGTACGAGCAGTACTTC. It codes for CASTTGLVKMYEQYF.

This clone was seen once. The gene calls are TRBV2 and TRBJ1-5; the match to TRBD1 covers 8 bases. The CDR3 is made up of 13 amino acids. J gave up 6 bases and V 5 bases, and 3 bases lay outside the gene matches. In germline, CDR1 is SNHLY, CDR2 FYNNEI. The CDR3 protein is CASSTTGVQPQHF. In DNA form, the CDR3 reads TGTGCCAGCAGTACGACAGGGGTTCAGCCCCAGCATTTT.

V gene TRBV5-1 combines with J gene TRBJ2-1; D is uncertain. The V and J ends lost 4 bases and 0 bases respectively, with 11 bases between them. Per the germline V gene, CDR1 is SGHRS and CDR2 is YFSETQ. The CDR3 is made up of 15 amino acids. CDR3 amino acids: CASSLVASSYNEQFF. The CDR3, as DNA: TGCGCCAGCAGCCTGGTCGCCAGCTCCTACAATGAGCAGTTCTTC.